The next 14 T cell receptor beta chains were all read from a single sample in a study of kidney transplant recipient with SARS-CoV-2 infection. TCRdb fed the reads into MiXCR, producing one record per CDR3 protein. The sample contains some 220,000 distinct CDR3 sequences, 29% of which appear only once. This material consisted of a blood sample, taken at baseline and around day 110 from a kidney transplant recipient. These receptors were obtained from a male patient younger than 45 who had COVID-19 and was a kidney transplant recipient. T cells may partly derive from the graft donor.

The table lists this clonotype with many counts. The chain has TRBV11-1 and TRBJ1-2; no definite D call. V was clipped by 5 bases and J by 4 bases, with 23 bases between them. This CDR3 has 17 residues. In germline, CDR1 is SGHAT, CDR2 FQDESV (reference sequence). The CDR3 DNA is TGTGCCAGCAGCATTAAAGCTAAGGCTGGAAAGACCTATGGCTACACCTTC. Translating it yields CASSIKAKAGKTYGYTF.

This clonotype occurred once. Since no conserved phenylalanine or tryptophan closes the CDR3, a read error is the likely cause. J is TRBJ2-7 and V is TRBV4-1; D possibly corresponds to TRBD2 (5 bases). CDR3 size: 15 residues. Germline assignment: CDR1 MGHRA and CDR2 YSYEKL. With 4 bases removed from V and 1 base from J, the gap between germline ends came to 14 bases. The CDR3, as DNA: TGCGCCAGCAGCCGTTCGACTATCCTATCCTACGAGCAGTACTTG. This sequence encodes CASSRSTILSYEQYL.

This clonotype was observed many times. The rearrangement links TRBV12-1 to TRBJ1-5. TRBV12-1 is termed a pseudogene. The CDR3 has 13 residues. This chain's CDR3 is CASSFFSNQPQHF. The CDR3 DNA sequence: TGTGCCAGCAGCTTTTTTAGCAATCAGCCCCAGCATTTT.

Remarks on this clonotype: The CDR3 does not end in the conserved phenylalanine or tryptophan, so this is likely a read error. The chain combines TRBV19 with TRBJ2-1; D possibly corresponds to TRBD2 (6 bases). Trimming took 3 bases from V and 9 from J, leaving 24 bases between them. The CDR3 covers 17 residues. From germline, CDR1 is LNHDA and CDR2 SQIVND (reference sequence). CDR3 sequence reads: CASSIWAGRATGGEQFS. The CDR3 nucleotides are TGTGCCAGTAGTATTTGGGCGGGGCGAGCGACTGGGGGTGAGCAGTTCTCC.

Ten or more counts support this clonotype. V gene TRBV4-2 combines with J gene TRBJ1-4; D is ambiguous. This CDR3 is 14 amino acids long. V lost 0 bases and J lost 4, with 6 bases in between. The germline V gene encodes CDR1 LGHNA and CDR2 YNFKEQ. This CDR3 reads CASSQDYGNEKLFF. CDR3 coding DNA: TGTGCCAGCAGCCAAGATTATGGTAATGAAAAACTGTTTTTT.

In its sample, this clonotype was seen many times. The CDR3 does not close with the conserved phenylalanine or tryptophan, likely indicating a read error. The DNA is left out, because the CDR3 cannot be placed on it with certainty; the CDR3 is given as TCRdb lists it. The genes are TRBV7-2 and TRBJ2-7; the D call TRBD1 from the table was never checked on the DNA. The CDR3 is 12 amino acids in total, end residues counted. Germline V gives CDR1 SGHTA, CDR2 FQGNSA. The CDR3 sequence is CASSLELGPRVL.

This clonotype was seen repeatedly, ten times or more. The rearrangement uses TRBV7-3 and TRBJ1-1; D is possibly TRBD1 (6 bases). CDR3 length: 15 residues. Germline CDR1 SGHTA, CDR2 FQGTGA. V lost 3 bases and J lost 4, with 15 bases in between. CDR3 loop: CASSFFGGPGTEAFF. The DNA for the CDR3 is TGTGCCAGCAGCTTTTTCGGGGGCCCGGGCACTGAAGCTTTCTTT. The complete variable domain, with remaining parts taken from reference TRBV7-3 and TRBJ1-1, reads GAGVSQTPSNKVTEKGKYVELRCDPISGHTALYWYRQSLGQGPEFLIYFQGTGAADDSGLPNDRFFAVRPEGSVSTLKIQRTERGDSAVYLCASSFFGGPGTEAFFGQGTRLTVV.

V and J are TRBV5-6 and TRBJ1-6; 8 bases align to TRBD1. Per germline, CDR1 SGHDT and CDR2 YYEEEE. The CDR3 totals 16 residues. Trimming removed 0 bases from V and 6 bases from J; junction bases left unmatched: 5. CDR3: CASSLGRGPANSPLHF. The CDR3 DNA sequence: TGTGCCAGCAGCTTGGGCAGGGGGCCGGCTAATTCACCCCTCCACTTT. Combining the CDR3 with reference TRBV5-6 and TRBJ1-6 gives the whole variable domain DAGVTQSPTHLIKTRGQQVTLRCSPKSGHDTVSWYQQALGQGPQFIFQYYEEEERQRGNFPDRFSGHQFPNYSSELNVNALLLGDSALYLCASSLGRGPANSPLHFGNGTRLTVT.

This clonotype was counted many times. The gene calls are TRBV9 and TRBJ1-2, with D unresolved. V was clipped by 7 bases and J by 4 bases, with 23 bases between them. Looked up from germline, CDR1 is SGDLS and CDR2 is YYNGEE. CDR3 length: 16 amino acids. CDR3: CASLNRYSRKTYGYTF. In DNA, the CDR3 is TGTGCCAGCCTCAATAGGTACTCAAGAAAGACCTATGGCTACACCTTC.

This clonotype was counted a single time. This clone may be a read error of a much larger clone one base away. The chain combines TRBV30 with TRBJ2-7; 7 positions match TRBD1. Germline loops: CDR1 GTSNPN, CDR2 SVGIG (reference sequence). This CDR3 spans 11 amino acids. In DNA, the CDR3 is TGTGTCTGGATCTCCAGGGGGGAGCAGTACTTC. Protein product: CVWISRGEQYF.

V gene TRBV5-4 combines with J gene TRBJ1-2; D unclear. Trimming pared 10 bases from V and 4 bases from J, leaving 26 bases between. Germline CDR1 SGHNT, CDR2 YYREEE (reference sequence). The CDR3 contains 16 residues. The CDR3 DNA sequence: TGTGCCGGCCGAGACTGCGTACCAGGAAAGACCTATGGCTACACCTTC. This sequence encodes CAGRDCVPGKTYGYTF.

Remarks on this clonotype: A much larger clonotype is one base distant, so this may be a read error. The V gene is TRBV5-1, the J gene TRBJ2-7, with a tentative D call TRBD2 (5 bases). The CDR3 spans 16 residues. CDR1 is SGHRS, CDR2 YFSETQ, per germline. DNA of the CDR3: TGCGCCAACAGCTTGTCACCAGCGGAGATCTCCTACGAGCAGTACTTC. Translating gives CANSLSPAEISYEQYF.

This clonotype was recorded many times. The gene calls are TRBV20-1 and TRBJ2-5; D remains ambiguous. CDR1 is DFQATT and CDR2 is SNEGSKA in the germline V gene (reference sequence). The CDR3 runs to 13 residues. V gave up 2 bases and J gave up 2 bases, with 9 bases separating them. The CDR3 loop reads CSARSWKQETQYF. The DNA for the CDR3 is TGCAGTGCTAGATCATGGAAACAAGAGACCCAGTACTTC.

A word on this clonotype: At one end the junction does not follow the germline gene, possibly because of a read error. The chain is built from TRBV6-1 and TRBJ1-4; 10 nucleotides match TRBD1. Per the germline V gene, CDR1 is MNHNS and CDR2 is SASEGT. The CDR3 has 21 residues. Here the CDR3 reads CACSRKGRTGGVTATNEKLFF. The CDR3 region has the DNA TGTGCCTGCAGTCGGAAAGGAAGGACAGGGGGAGTAACCGCAACTAATGAAAAACTGTTTTTT.